This TCR beta chain was obtained from a study of CD8+CD57+ T cells in acquired aplastic anemia. CD8+CD57+ cell expansion had been shown by flow cytometry in patients chosen for sequencing. With 7 bases clipped from V and 6 bases from J, the junction kept 16 bases outside the gene matches. The CDR3 loop spans 17 amino acids. Germline CDR1 is MNHNS and CDR2 is SASEGT. CDR3 and TCR beta VDJ profiling relied on genomic DNA as the template. TCRdb analysed the reads with MiXCR anew, one entry per CDR3 protein. The table lists around 200,000 distinct CDR3 sequences, 48% of them singletons. V is TRBV6-1 and J is TRBJ1-1, with 11 bases matching TRBD1. This receptor was obtained from a human donor with aplastic anemia. The sequencing sample was made of sorted CD4+, CD8+, or CD8+CD57+ T cells (not recorded which) from PBMCs. In DNA form, the CDR3 reads TGTGCCAGCAAAAGACCGTTACCGGGACAGGGGGTTTCTGAAGCTTTCTTT. Translating gives CASKRPLPGQGVSEAFF.